These T cell receptor beta chains were read from a single sample in a study of CD8+CD57+ T cells in acquired aplastic anemia. TCRdb re-called the reads with MiXCR, one entry per CDR3 protein. The sample has under 200,000 distinct CDR3 sequences; under 55% are singletons. Input material: sorted CD4+, CD8+, or CD8+CD57+ T cells (not recorded which) from PBMCs. These receptors were taken from a human donor with aplastic anemia. The CDR3 runs from the conserved cysteine through the conserved F or W. Fields, in order: D gene, J gene, V gene, clone size, CDR3 protein, CDR3 DNA. D genes are given only for firm matches. Not all rows give a size; the values are once, few, many and, for expanded clones, a class.

d_gene: -
j_gene: TRBJ1-2
v_gene: TRBV7-2
abundance: many
CDR3aa: CASSVDRRRDGYTF
CDR3nt: TGTGCCAGCAGCGTCGACAGGCGAAGGGATGGCTACACCTTC

d_gene: TRBD2
j_gene: TRBJ2-7
v_gene: TRBV15
abundance: -
CDR3aa: CATSLGTSGPHYEQYF
CDR3nt: TGTGCCACCAGCCTTGGGACTAGCGGACCACACTACGAGCAGTACTTC

d_gene: -
j_gene: TRBJ1-2
v_gene: TRBV5-1
abundance: many
CDR3aa: CASSRNDGLYGYTF
CDR3nt: TGCGCCAGCAGCCGGAACGACGGTCTCTATGGCTACACCTTC

d_gene: -
j_gene: TRBJ2-6
v_gene: TRBV18
abundance: -
CDR3aa: CASSPPGRTSGANVLTF
CDR3nt: TGTGCCAGCTCACCCCCAGGACGGACTTCTGGGGCCAACGTCCTGACTTTC

d_gene: TRBD1
j_gene: TRBJ1-2
v_gene: TRBV5-6
abundance: many
CDR3aa: CASSLGGTGQGYGYTF
CDR3nt: TGTGCCAGCAGCTTGGGAGGGACAGGCCAGGGCTATGGCTACACCTTC

d_gene: TRBD1
j_gene: TRBJ2-3
v_gene: TRBV11-1
abundance: -
CDR3aa: CASSLGGQGTDTQYF
CDR3nt: TGTGCCAGCAGCTTAGGAGGACAGGGGACAGATACGCAGTATTTT

d_gene: -
j_gene: TRBJ2-3
v_gene: TRBV9
abundance: many
CDR3aa: CASSPPSDTQYF
CDR3nt: TGTGCCAGCAGCCCCCCCTCAGATACGCAGTATTTT

d_gene: -
j_gene: TRBJ1-3
v_gene: TRBV28
abundance: -
CDR3aa: CASSFVSANTIYF
CDR3nt: TGTGCCAGCAGTTTTGTAAGCGCGAACACCATATATTTT

d_gene: -
j_gene: TRBJ2-6
v_gene: TRBV7-9
abundance: -
CDR3aa: CASSLQGTGANVLAF
CDR3nt: TGTGCCAGCAGCTTACAGGGCACTGGGGCCAACGTCCTGGCTTTC

d_gene: -
j_gene: TRBJ2-7
v_gene: TRBV4-1
abundance: many
CDR3aa: CASSPRQALYEQYF
CDR3nt: TGCGCCAGCAGCCCCAGACAGGCGCTCTACGAGCAGTACTTC

d_gene: -
j_gene: TRBJ2-7
v_gene: TRBV2
abundance: -
CDR3aa: CASSLSAYEQYF
CDR3nt: TGTGCCAGCAGCCTTAGCGCCTACGAGCAGTACTTC

d_gene: TRBD1
j_gene: TRBJ1-1
v_gene: TRBV18
abundance: many
CDR3aa: CASSGDSTEAFF
CDR3nt: TGTGCCAGCTCGGGGGACAGCACTGAAGCTTTCTTT

d_gene: -
j_gene: TRBJ2-7
v_gene: TRBV19
abundance: few
CDR3aa: CASSAGWGNYEQYF
CDR3nt: TGTGCCAGTAGTGCCGGGTGGGGAAACTACGAGCAGTACTTC

d_gene: TRBD1
j_gene: TRBJ2-1
v_gene: TRBV29-1
abundance: -
CDR3aa: CSVSGQTNEQFF
CDR3nt: TGCAGCGTTTCGGGACAGACTAATGAGCAGTTCTTC

d_gene: TRBD1
j_gene: TRBJ2-1
v_gene: TRBV25-1
abundance: -
CDR3aa: CASRSGQGILNEQFF
CDR3nt: TGTGCCAGCAGATCGGGACAGGGGATCCTCAATGAGCAGTTCTTC

d_gene: TRBD2
j_gene: TRBJ2-7
v_gene: TRBV7-8
abundance: many
CDR3aa: CASSPGGVEQYF
CDR3nt: TGTGCCAGCAGCCCGGGGGGAGTCGAGCAGTACTTC

d_gene: TRBD1
j_gene: TRBJ2-3
v_gene: TRBV25-1
abundance: -
CDR3aa: CASSTGQLTDTQYF
CDR3nt: TGTGCCAGCAGCACGGGACAGCTTACAGATACGCAGTATTTT

d_gene: TRBD1
j_gene: TRBJ2-3
v_gene: TRBV6-1
abundance: many
CDR3aa: CASRRDRGRTDTQYF
CDR3nt: TGTGCCAGCAGACGGGACAGGGGCCGCACAGATACGCAGTATTTT

d_gene: -
j_gene: TRBJ2-7
v_gene: TRBV10-3
abundance: -
CDR3aa: CAISERGEQYF
CDR3nt: TGTGCCATCAGTGAGCGGGGGGAGCAGTACTTC

d_gene: -
j_gene: TRBJ2-7
v_gene: TRBV10-3
abundance: once
CDR3aa: CASVQDGSYEQYF
CDR3nt: TGTGCCAGCGTACAGGATGGGTCCTACGAGCAGTACTTC

d_gene: TRBD1
j_gene: TRBJ2-1
v_gene: TRBV5-1
abundance: few
CDR3aa: CASSPGTGGQNEQFF
CDR3nt: TGCGCCAGCAGCCCGGGGACAGGGGGCCAGAATGAGCAGTTCTTC

d_gene: TRBD2
j_gene: TRBJ2-7
v_gene: TRBV4-1
abundance: many
CDR3aa: CASSALPSGTSYEQYF
CDR3nt: TGCGCCAGCAGCGCCCTCCCTAGCGGGACCTCCTACGAGCAGTACTTC

d_gene: -
j_gene: TRBJ2-7
v_gene: TRBV11-3
abundance: few
CDR3aa: CASSLQEEVSYEQYF
CDR3nt: TGTGCCAGCAGCTTACAAGAGGAGGTGTCCTACGAGCAGTACTTC

d_gene: -
j_gene: TRBJ2-1
v_gene: TRBV10-3
abundance: many
CDR3aa: CAISPALRDEQFF
CDR3nt: TGTGCCATCAGTCCCGCCCTACGGGATGAGCAGTTCTTC

d_gene: -
j_gene: TRBJ1-1
v_gene: TRBV19
abundance: few
CDR3aa: CASSTLDTDTEAFF
CDR3nt: TGTGCCAGTAGTACTTTGGACACTGACACTGAAGCTTTCTTT

d_gene: TRBD1
j_gene: TRBJ1-4
v_gene: TRBV20-1
abundance: many
CDR3aa: CSASLPTGVDEKLFF
CDR3nt: TGCAGTGCTAGCCTCCCGACAGGGGTCGATGAAAAACTGTTTTTT